Only one count was recorded for the clone carrying this TCR beta chain. This sample is part of a study of T cells in tumors after PD-1 blockade. Study as a whole: During anti-PD-1 treatment, some patients continued daily vismodegib 150 mg.

Template: tumor biopsy or peripheral blood genomic DNA, roughly 616-6,500 ng per sample. Data came from immunoSEQ multiplex PCR; TCRdb stores just in-frame clones and leaves some out. The table has some 20,000 clones, over 75% seen once; the top ten hold more than 20%. This material consisted of PBMCs, taken after anti-PD-1 therapy. The TCR comes from a human donor with advanced basal cell or squamous cell carcinoma (not recorded which).

The CDR3 reads CASSHLLAGIDTQYF. The CDR3 DNA follows: TGCGCCAGCAGCCATCTGCTAGCGGGAATCGATACGCAGTATTTT. The V and J genes are TRBV4-1 and TRBJ2-3, with 9 positions matching TRBD2. This CDR3 has 15 residues. Germline V lookup: CDR1 MGHRA, CDR2 YSYEKL. V was clipped by 3 bases and J by 6 bases; unmatched bases: 7.